Listed here are 20 T cell receptor beta chains from one sample, sequenced in a study of T-cell reconstitution after alpha-beta-depleted transplantation in children (dated by TCRdb to 2016 to 2018). The library relied on PCR. Instrument used: Illumina HiSeq 2500. To normalize quantification of the TCRbeta repertoire, the TCR libraries were built with molecular barcoding that relied on unique molecular identifiers. In TCRdb, the public reads were trimmed at Q25 with fastp and aligned with MiXCR, with productive beta chains retained. Records with the same CDR3 protein are collapsed into one entry carrying the most frequent genes and DNA. A total of 700,000 or so distinct CDR3 sequences appear in this sample, roughly 14% of them only once. The leading ten clones occupy roughly 0.77% of the sample. Read against the paper, the sample's treatment or condition label means: allogeneic hematopoietic cell transplantation with graft depleted of TCRalphabeta T cells and CD19 B cells.

Sequencing used PBMCs, obtained before TCRalphabeta/CD19-depleted stem cell transplant. The source of these receptors is a girl aged 2 to 9 with congenital amegakaryocytic thrombocytopenia, due to receive a stem cell transplant.

V and J are TRBV20-1 and TRBJ2-7; D gene unclear. Per the germline V gene, CDR1 is DFQATT and CDR2 is SNEGSKA (reference sequence). V lost 6 bases to trimming and J lost 0 bases, with 15 bases between them. The CDR3 is 14 residues long. This chain's CDR3 is CSATYASDSYEQYF. CDR3 coding DNA: TGCAGTGCAACCTATGCAAGCGACTCCTACGAGCAGTACTTC.

The chain joins TRBV12-3 or TRBV12-4 to TRBJ2-7; 8 bases are shared with TRBD2. The CDR3 loop spans 13 amino acids. Trimming cost V 8 bases and J 6 bases; bases outside gene matches: 9. Written as DNA, the CDR3 is TGTGCCAGCGCGCTCAGCGGGAGTAGCGAGCAGTACTTC. Translation: CASALSGSSEQYF.

A few counts support this clonotype. The rearrangement uses TRBV5-1 and TRBJ2-3, with 8 bases matching TRBD1. The junction had 7 bases not matched to a gene; V was cut back by 4 bases and J by 6 bases. The CDR3 length is 14 residues. CDR1 is SGHRS and CDR2 is YFSETQ in the germline V gene. CDR3 sequence: CASSPGQGWDTQYF. CDR3 DNA sequence: TGCGCCAGCAGCCCCGGACAGGGATGGGATACGCAGTATTTT.

This clonotype has at least ten counts. The rearrangement links TRBV20-1 to TRBJ2-3, with D perhaps TRBD2 (5 bases). Trimming left V 0 bases short and J 1 base short, with 23 bases between. CDR1 DFQATT and CDR2 SNEGSKA come from the germline V gene (reference sequence). The CDR3 is 19 amino acids. CDR3 residues: CSARETTLRPGIGTDTQYF. In DNA, the CDR3 is TGCAGTGCTAGAGAGACCACCCTCCGCCCGGGGATTGGCACAGATACGCAGTATTTT.

This clonotype occurred many times. The rearrangement uses TRBV12-3 or TRBV12-4 and TRBJ2-1; D remains unclear. The CDR3 spans 14 residues. Trimming took 6 bases from V and 0 from J, leaving 9 bases between them. CDR3 residues: CASRLGLSYNEQFF. For the CDR3, the DNA is TGTGCCAGCAGACTGGGCCTCTCCTACAATGAGCAGTTCTTC.

In this sample, this clonotype turned up many times. This rearrangement joins TRBV12-3 or TRBV12-4 to TRBJ2-5; TRBD1 matches at 8 bases. V shed 4 bases and J 5 bases; nucleotides not matched to a gene: 3. The CDR3 runs to 13 residues. In nucleotides, the CDR3 is TGTGCCAGCAGTTGGACAGGGAGCGAGACCCAGTACTTC. Translation gives CASSWTGSETQYF.

This clonotype was picked up many times. V gene TRBV6-6 combines with J gene TRBJ1-1; 8 positions agree with TRBD1. The germline V gene has CDR1 MNHNY and CDR2 SVGAGI (reference sequence). The length of the CDR3 is 13 residues. V lost 5 bases to trimming and J lost 6 bases; unmatched junction nucleotides: 5. This CDR3 reads CASSDRGSAEAFF. The CDR3, as DNA: TGTGCCAGCAGTGACAGGGGATCGGCTGAAGCTTTCTTT.

The chain combines TRBV5-1 with TRBJ2-1; 8 positions agree with TRBD2. J gave up 7 bases and V 4 bases, and 4 bases lay outside the gene matches. The CDR3 contains 13 residues. Germline loops: CDR1 SGHRS, CDR2 YFSETQ. The DNA for the CDR3 is TGCGCCAGCAGCGCTCTAGCGGGTAATGAGCAGTTCTTC. Its protein product is CASSALAGNEQFF.

This clonotype was observed many times. The gene calls are TRBV5-1 and TRBJ2-4; D might be TRBD1 or TRBD2, each matching 5 bases. The germline V gene has CDR1 SGHRS and CDR2 YFSETQ. The CDR3 length is 14 residues. V was pared by 0 bases and J by 4 bases, with 8 bases between. The CDR3 spells CASSLAWGKNIQYF. CDR3 DNA sequence: TGCGCCAGCAGCTTGGCCTGGGGGAAAAACATTCAGTACTTC. The full variable domain, in which reference TRBV5-1 and TRBJ2-4 provide the parts outside the CDR3, is KAGVTQTPRYLIKTRGQQVTLSCSPISGHRSVSWYQQTPGQGLQFLFEYFSETQRNKGNFPGRFSGRQFSNSRSEMNVSTLELGDSALYLCASSLAWGKNIQYFGAGTRLSVL.

This clonotype was seen repeatedly, ten times or more. The rearrangement uses TRBV5-1 and TRBJ2-1; D ambiguous. Germline assignment: CDR1 SGHRS and CDR2 YFSETQ. There are 16 residues in the CDR3. Trimming removed 4 bases from V and 1 base from J, with 15 bases in between. The CDR3 loop reads CASSHTKRQSYNEQFF. The CDR3 DNA follows: TGCGCCAGCAGCCATACCAAACGGCAATCCTACAATGAGCAGTTCTTC.

The table lists this clonotype with a few counts. The chain links TRBV7-2 to TRBJ2-3, with no clear D. The V gene lost 7 bases and the J gene lost 1 base, with 15 bases spanning the gap. CDR3 length equals 15 residues. CDR1 SGHTA and CDR2 FQGNSA come from the germline V gene. The CDR3 spells CASTLLASGTDTQYF. DNA of the CDR3: TGTGCCAGCACTCTCTTGGCGAGCGGCACAGATACGCAGTATTTT.

This clonotype was observed at least ten times. The chain joins TRBV20-1 to TRBJ1-2; D not resolved. This CDR3 contains 13 residues. Germline CDR1 and CDR2: DFQATT and SNEGSKA (reference sequence). V was shortened by 3 bases and J by 5 bases, with 13 bases between the two germline ends. The CDR3 DNA reads TGCAGTGCTAGCAGTGGCCCAGGTTATGGCTACACCTTC. Amino acid sequence: CSASSGPGYGYTF.

The rearrangement links TRBV7-9 to TRBJ2-1; unclear D gene. Trimming took off 5 bases at V and 8 bases at J, with 16 bases between the two ends. This CDR3 has 14 amino acids. Germline V lookup: CDR1 SEHNR, CDR2 FQNEAQ (reference sequence). In DNA form, the CDR3 reads TGTGCCAGCAGCCCTGCGCCCCTACCCGATGAGCAGTTCTTC. The encoded protein is CASSPAPLPDEQFF.

For the CDR3, the DNA is TGCGCCAGCAGCTTCACTAGCGGGAAATACAATGAGCAGTTCTTC. Its protein is CASSFTSGKYNEQFF. V is TRBV5-1 and J is TRBJ2-1; 10 bases map to TRBD2. In germline, CDR1 is SGHRS, CDR2 YFSETQ. V was pared by 2 bases and J by 4 bases, with 3 bases of the junction left unmatched. The CDR3 loop spans 15 amino acids.

This clonotype was counted ten times or more. The rearrangement uses TRBV6-1 and TRBJ2-1; TRBD2 aligns across 7 bases. CDR1 is MNHNS and CDR2 is SASEGT in the germline V gene. Losses at the gene ends were 8 bases for V and 2 bases for J; bases not matched to a gene: 9. The length of the CDR3 is 15 residues. The CDR3 nucleotides are TGTGCCAGCGGGGTCCGGGCGGGAGCCTACAATGAGCAGTTCTTC. Protein: CASGVRAGAYNEQFF.

This clonotype showed up just a few times. This chain connects TRBV30 to TRBJ2-5; 7 nucleotides match TRBD1. This CDR3 has 13 residues. CDR1 is GTSNPN and CDR2 is SVGIG in the germline V gene (reference sequence). V dropped 5 bases and J dropped 2; count of bases not matched to a gene: 5. DNA of the CDR3: TGTGCCTGGGTGGGACAGCAACAAGAGACCCAGTACTTC. Amino acid sequence: CAWVGQQQETQYF.

This clonotype showed up just a few times. The chain carries TRBV20-1 and TRBJ2-1, with TRBD2 matching 11 bases. The V gene end was trimmed by 1 base and the J gene end by 5 bases; junction bases not matched to a gene: 10. Germline values: CDR1 DFQATT, CDR2 SNEGSKA (reference sequence). The CDR3 spans 17 residues. CDR3 in DNA: TGCAGTGCTAGAGTCCGTTGGGGACTAGCGGCCGACAATGAGCAGTTCTTC. Its protein is CSARVRWGLAADNEQFF.

The V call is TRBV5-1, the J call TRBJ2-1; D may correspond to TRBD1 or TRBD2 (5 bases each). V shed 3 bases and J shed 3 bases, with 13 bases lying between them. The CDR3 contains 15 residues. CDR1 is SGHRS, CDR2 YFSETQ, per germline. CDR3 in amino acids: CASSWTGTDYNEQFF. The CDR3 nucleotides are TGCGCCAGCAGCTGGACCGGGACCGACTACAATGAGCAGTTCTTC. Variable domain in full (rest from reference TRBV5-1 and TRBJ2-1): KAGVTQTPRYLIKTRGQQVTLSCSPISGHRSVSWYQQTPGQGLQFLFEYFSETQRNKGNFPGRFSGRQFSNSRSEMNVSTLELGDSALYLCASSWTGTDYNEQFFGPGTRLTVL.

The table lists this clonotype with many counts. The genes are TRBV20-1 and TRBJ2-5, with D possibly TRBD1 on 5 matching bases. The CDR3 is 13 amino acids. Germline V gene sequence: CDR1 DFQATT, CDR2 SNEGSKA (reference sequence). V was shortened by 1 base and J by 5 bases, with 11 bases between the two germline ends. CDR3 in DNA: TGCAGTGCTAGAGGAACAGGCCGGGAGACCCAGTACTTC. Translating it yields CSARGTGRETQYF.

Concerning this clonotype itself: Given a much more abundant clone one base away, this may be a read error. V usage is TRBV12-3 or TRBV12-4 and J usage is TRBJ2-3; D is unresolved. Trimming removed 7 bases at V and 4 bases at J, with 9 bases between. This CDR3 spans 12 amino acids. The CDR3: CASIEMSDTQYF. The CDR3 DNA sequence: TGTGCCAGCATTGAGATGTCAGATACGCAGTATTTT.